This T cell receptor (beta chain) comes out of a study of early T cells in non-severe SARS-CoV-2 infection. Attachment of unique molecular identifiers was made to individual cDNA molecules. Each CDR3 protein is one row after TCRdb ran MiXCR on the 5' RACE reads. In the table there are over 45,000 distinct CDR3 sequences, around 5.6% of which are singletons. This clonotype was seen a few times. There are 13 residues in the CDR3. Germline values: CDR1 LNHNV, CDR2 YYDKDF (reference sequence). V lost 1 base and J 6 bases, leaving 10 bases between the germline ends. The material sequenced was whole blood. This clonotype was obtained from an adult who was a healthcare worker with PCR-confirmed SARS-CoV-2 infection or an uninfected control (not recorded which). The chain recombines TRBV15 with TRBJ2-7; TRBD2 is a possible D gene (6 bases). The CDR3 sequence is CATSRVLGGEQYF. CDR3 sequence (DNA): TGTGCCACCAGCAGAGTACTGGGAGGCGAGCAGTACTTC.